This T cell receptor (beta chain) was identified in a study of beta chain features in type 1 diabetes. Study-level points and caveats: VDJ junctions from patients with type 1 diabetes contained fewer insertions and more deletions. In every one of the four CD4+ subsets, TCRB CDR3s were moderately but significantly shorter in Type 1 diabetes patients.

The whole isolated RNA underwent reverse transcription, so sequencing captured expressed TCRB transcripts. Data came from immunoSEQ multiplex PCR; TCRdb stores just in-frame clones and leaves some out. The table shows about 120,000 clones, with 15% to 20% occurring only once. A single heparinised blood sample, averaging approximately 116 mL, was obtained per donor. Notes on this clone: The target antigen is unknown. The sample carries other DNA sequences with the same CDR3.

This TCR was sampled from a man younger than 35 with type 1 diabetes. What was sequenced was central memory CD4+ T cells from blood.

The CDR3 nucleotides read TGTGCCTGGAGTGTGAGCTCTGGAAACACCATATATTTT. Amino acids: CAWSVSSGNTIYF. The chain employs TRBV30 and TRBJ1-3; D gene unclear. The CDR3 loop spans 13 amino acids. CDR1 and CDR2 (germline): GTSNPN, SVGIG (reference sequence). With 0 bases removed from V and 0 bases from J, the gap between germline ends came to 3 bases.